These 30 T cell receptor beta chains were all obtained from the same sample, sequenced in a study of post-analysis software for immune sequencing data (dated by TCRdb to 2014 to 2015). Points the paper makes about the study in general: Significantly higher frequencies in patients than in controls were found for five or six TRBV segments, including TRBV5-6, TRBV5-1 and TRBV20-1.

The method behind the library was PCR. Sequencing was carried out with an Illumina HiSeq 2500. To reduce PCR and sequencing biases, unique molecular identifiers were built into the TCR beta cDNA libraries. TCRdb reworked the public reads: Q25 trimming with fastp, MiXCR clone assembly, productive beta chains retained. Merged by CDR3 protein, the rows form single entries marked with the most common genes and DNA. The sample contains roughly 600,000 distinct CDR3 sequences, roughly 40% of them found a single time. Roughly 1.8% of the sample is held by the ten biggest clonotypes. Which antigens these TCRs recognize remains unknown. Sequenced material: blood. Source of these receptors: a girl aged 5 to 17 with multiple sclerosis.

V gene TRBV27 combines with J gene TRBJ1-2; the D is unclear. CDR3 length equals 13 residues. The V gene's germline CDR1 is MNHEY and CDR2 SMNVEV (reference sequence). The ends were cut back, 8 bases at V and 3 bases at J, with 13 bases in the middle. The CDR3: CASSPRAYYGYTF. CDR3 nucleotides: TGTGCCAGCTCTCCCCGGGCTTACTATGGCTACACCTTC.

The V and J genes are TRBV10-3 and TRBJ2-3, with TRBD2 matching 14 bases. The CDR3 consists of 16 residues. V gave up 7 bases and J gave up 3 bases; unmatched junction bases: 6. The V gene's germline CDR1 is ENHRY and CDR2 SYGVKD. The CDR3 loop reads CAINNRLAGGTDTQYF. CDR3 bases: TGTGCCATCAATAACCGACTAGCGGGAGGGACAGATACGCAGTATTTT.

The genes are TRBV7-6 and TRBJ1-3; the D gene is possibly TRBD1 (6 bases). V lost 6 bases to trimming and J lost 3 bases, with 12 bases between them. In germline, CDR1 is SGHVS, CDR2 FNYEAQ. CDR3 size: 14 residues. CDR3 DNA sequence: TGTGCCAGCAGTTCCGACAGGCGTGGAAACACCATATATTTT. It encodes CASSSDRRGNTIYF.

The J gene is TRBJ2-5, the V gene TRBV6-5, with D possibly matching TRBD2 (5 bases). Between the trimmed V and J ends, which lost 5 bases and 11 bases, there was a span of 12 bases. This CDR3 is built from 11 residues. Germline V gene sequence: CDR1 MNHEY, CDR2 SVGAGI. The DNA of the CDR3 is TGTGCCAGCAGTACCCGGACGGGGCAGTACTTC. This codes for CASSTRTGQYF.

This rearrangement joins TRBV12-3 or TRBV12-4 to TRBJ1-2, with D tentatively TRBD1 (6 bases). This CDR3 has 13 residues. V lost 4 bases, J lost 7 bases, and 13 bases lay in between. Written as DNA, the CDR3 is TGTGCCAGCAGTTCCTCAGGGGTAGGTGGCTACACCTTC. It translates to CASSSSGVGGYTF.

This clonotype was seen a handful of times. The rearrangement joins TRBV12-3 or TRBV12-4 to TRBJ2-7; the D gene could be TRBD1 or TRBD2 (6 bases each). CDR3 length: 14 amino acids. V lost 1 base and J lost 5, with 12 bases in between. CDR3 amino acids: CASSLVTGAHEQYF. The DNA of the CDR3 is TGTGCCAGCAGTTTAGTTACGGGGGCCCACGAGCAGTACTTC.

In the case of this clonotype: A single base separates this from a much larger clone, so it may be a read error. The rearrangement links TRBV12-3 or TRBV12-4 to TRBJ2-5, with no clear D. This CDR3 spans 13 amino acids. The chain's CDR3 is CASGLAAQETQYF. For the CDR3, the DNA is TGTGCCAGCGGTTTGGCAGCTCAAGAGACCCAGTACTTC.

The chain has TRBV4-2 and TRBJ2-1; 13 bases map to TRBD2. Germline values: CDR1 LGHNA, CDR2 YNFKEQ. This CDR3 comprises 16 residues. With 4 bases clipped from V and 6 bases from J, the junction kept 6 bases outside the gene matches. In DNA, the CDR3 is TGTGCCAGCAGCCCCTCGGGACTAGCGGGGTCCAATGAGCAGTTCTTC. Its translation is CASSPSGLAGSNEQFF.

This clonotype was counted once. The V and J genes are TRBV6-5 and TRBJ2-7; possibly TRBD1 for D (5 bases). TRBJ2-5 matches the DNA end more closely, so the J call is doubtful. Per germline, CDR1 MNHEY and CDR2 SVGAGI. CDR3 length: 14 amino acids. CDR3 sequence (DNA): TGTGCCAGCAGTTGGAAGGGGTTGAGAGGGACCCAGTACTTC. It specifies CASSWKGLRGTQYF.

The gene calls are TRBV12-3 or TRBV12-4 and TRBJ1-4, with D uncertain. V lost 5 bases to trimming and J lost 8 bases, with 12 bases between them. The CDR3 consists of 13 residues. For the CDR3, the DNA is TGTGCCAGCAGTCGAGGGCGTGAGGAAAAACTGTTTTTT. Protein sequence: CASSRGREEKLFF.

V is TRBV6-5 and J is TRBJ1-2; D may be TRBD1 (5 bases). The CDR3 has 12 amino acids. Per the germline V gene, CDR1 is MNHEY and CDR2 is SVGAGI. The V end lost 9 bases, the J end lost 6 bases, and 14 bases lay between the germline ends. The CDR3 coding sequence is TGTGCCAGTATTTCTTCGGGGCATGGCTACACCTTC. Amino acid sequence: CASISSGHGYTF.

In this sample, this clonotype turned up a few times. The genes are TRBV29-1 and TRBJ2-1, with TRBD2 identical over 8 bases. This CDR3 region has 14 residues. Germline CDR1 is SQVTM and CDR2 is ANQGSEA. The V and J ends lost 4 bases and 4 bases, in that order; junction bases with no gene match: 6. The CDR3 DNA is TGCAGCGTTGTGAAGCGGGGGACTTACAATGAGCAGTTCTTC. Protein product: CSVVKRGTYNEQFF.

This clonotype has a single count. This CDR3 reads CASSVSNRMYTEAFF. The CDR3 DNA sequence: TGTGCCAGCAGTGTCTCAAATCGAATGTACACTGAAGCTTTCTTT. The chain carries TRBV12-3 or TRBV12-4 and TRBJ1-1; D unresolved. The CDR3 covers 15 residues. V shed 5 bases and J shed 3 bases, with 16 bases lying between them.

This clonotype was recorded a few times. V is TRBV5-1 and J is TRBJ2-5; TRBD1 aligns across 7 bases. Matching the DNA end better, TRBJ2-7 makes the J call doubtful. The CDR3 is made up of 13 amino acids. CDR1 is SGHRS, CDR2 YFSETQ, per germline. The CDR3 loop reads CASSLEQGTEQYF. CDR3 nucleotide sequence: TGCGCCAGCAGCTTGGAACAGGGGACCGAGCAGTACTTC.

This clonotype was found once. J is TRBJ2-3 and V is TRBV4-1; D unresolved. The CDR3 is 15 residues long. With 0 bases removed from V and 6 bases from J, the gap between germline ends came to 13 bases. Per germline, CDR1 MGHRA and CDR2 YSYEKL. The CDR3 DNA reads TGCGCCAGCAGCCAAGAGCACGGCTCCGGGGATACGCAGTATTTT. Translation: CASSQEHGSGDTQYF.

The chain links TRBV7-2 to TRBJ2-7, with 8 bases fitting TRBD2. Germline values: CDR1 SGHTA, CDR2 FQGNSA. The CDR3 runs 15 residues. The V and J ends lost 3 bases and 0 bases, in that order; junction bases with no gene match: 4. CDR3 in DNA: TGTGCCAGCAGCTTTGCGGGGGGTGTCTCCTACGAGCAGTACTTC. Residues: CASSFAGGVSYEQYF.

The chain joins TRBV13 to TRBJ2-7, with D perhaps TRBD1 (6 bases). The V and J ends lost 7 bases and 2 bases respectively, with 12 bases between them. Per the germline V gene, CDR1 is PRHDT and CDR2 is FYEKMQ (reference sequence). The CDR3 covers 13 residues. CDR3 sequence (DNA): TGTGCCAGCAACAGGGAGCCCACCTACGAGCAGTACTTC. Protein: CASNREPTYEQYF.

The V gene is TRBV27, the J gene TRBJ2-5; 9 bases are a match to TRBD2. Germline CDR1 and CDR2: MNHEY and SMNVEV (reference sequence). V was pared by 6 bases and J by 5 bases, with 19 bases of the junction left unmatched. This CDR3 spans 18 amino acids. CDR3 region: CASSSGLAKRGLVETQYF. CDR3 nucleotide sequence: TGTGCCAGCAGCTCGGGACTAGCTAAGAGGGGTTTGGTGGAGACCCAGTACTTC.

With respect to this clonotype: A read error may account for a junction end that differs from germline. V usage is TRBV11-1 and J usage is TRBJ1-1; 10 bases agree with TRBD1. Germline V gives CDR1 SGHAT, CDR2 FQDESV (reference sequence). The CDR3 totals 15 residues. The CDR3, as DNA: TGTGCCAGCAGCTTAGGACAGGGGGCGGACACTGAAGTTTTCTTT. It is translated as CASSLGQGADTEVFF. The variable domain in full, with the rest retrieved from reference TRBV11-1 and TRBJ1-1, is EAEVAQSPRYKITEKSQAVAFWCDPISGHATLYWYRQILGQGPELLVQFQDESVVDDSQLPKDRFSAERLKGVDSTLKIQPAELGDSAMYLCASSLGQGADTEVFFGQGTRLTVV.

This chain connects TRBV5-1 to TRBJ2-4, with 7 bases that match TRBD2. CDR1 is SGHRS, CDR2 YFSETQ, per germline. The V and J ends lost 1 base and 0 bases, in that order; junction bases with no gene match: 1. The CDR3 is 15 amino acids. CDR3 bases: TGCGCCAGCAGCTTGAGCGGGACAGCCAAAAACATTCAGTACTTC. Protein: CASSLSGTAKNIQYF. Variable domain in full (rest from reference TRBV5-1 and TRBJ2-4): KAGVTQTPRYLIKTRGQQVTLSCSPISGHRSVSWYQQTPGQGLQFLFEYFSETQRNKGNFPGRFSGRQFSNSRSEMNVSTLELGDSALYLCASSLSGTAKNIQYFGAGTRLSVL.

The genes are TRBV10-1 and TRBJ2-7; no clear D. Germline CDR1 and CDR2: WNHNN and SYGVQD (reference sequence). V dropped 0 bases and J dropped 2 bases, with 5 bases sitting between them. This CDR3 spans 13 amino acids. The CDR3 sequence is CASSESGTYEQYF. The CDR3 DNA reads TGCGCCAGCAGTGAGTCGGGCACCTACGAGCAGTACTTC.

This sequence joins TRBV5-5 and TRBJ1-1, with D tentatively TRBD1 (5 bases). Germline CDR1 reads SGHKS; CDR2 reads YYEKEE (reference sequence). The CDR3 loop spans 14 amino acids. Deletions cut 0 bases from V and 9 bases from J, with 15 bases between. The CDR3, as DNA: TGTGCCAGCAGCTTGGCCTGGGGGGGAGATAAAGCTTTCTTT. It specifies CASSLAWGGDKAFF.

The J gene is TRBJ2-3, the V gene TRBV7-9; no clear D gene. V lost 5 bases, J lost 2 bases, and 14 bases lay in between. From germline, CDR1 is SEHNR and CDR2 FQNEAQ (reference sequence). The CDR3 contains 15 residues. CDR3 DNA: TGTGCCAGCAGCCGGATCCTAGGGTCCACAGATACGCAGTATTTT. Translated: CASSRILGSTDTQYF.

The V gene is TRBV5-5, the J gene TRBJ2-3, with D unresolved. CDR1 and CDR2 from the germline V gene are SGHKS and YYEKEE (reference sequence). This CDR3 contains 13 residues. The germline V and J ends were trimmed by 1 base and 3 bases, with 6 bases remaining between them. The CDR3 spells CASSLYGTDTQYF. DNA for the CDR3: TGTGCCAGCAGCTTGTACGGTACAGATACGCAGTATTTT.

This clonotype appeared a few times. One junction end does not reproduce the germline sequence, and a read error may be involved. The V call is TRBV7-8, the J call TRBJ1-1; D possibly corresponds to TRBD1 (6 bases). Germline assignment: CDR1 SGHVS and CDR2 FQNEAQ. The CDR3 has 13 amino acids. The CDR3 region is CASSSTRDTEAFF. CDR3 coding DNA: TGTGCCAGCAGTTCGACCCGGGACACCGAAGCTTTCTTT.

This clonotype was detected a few times. J is TRBJ1-4 and V is TRBV20-1; weak D call: TRBD1 (6 bases). Looked up from germline, CDR1 is DFQATT and CDR2 is SNEGSKA (reference sequence). The CDR3 contains 14 residues. V was pared by 6 bases and J by 4 bases, with 15 bases between. CDR3 region: CSAQTGTSNEKLFF. In DNA form, the CDR3 reads TGCAGTGCACAGACCGGGACAAGTAATGAAAAACTGTTTTTT.

This clonotype was seen only a few times. The gene calls are TRBV4-1 and TRBJ2-1, with D perhaps TRBD2 (5 bases). Trimming removed 3 bases from V and 0 bases from J, with 9 bases in between. There are 15 residues in the CDR3. Germline V gene lookup returns CDR1 MGHRA and CDR2 YSYEKL. The CDR3 sequence: CASSHPGSSYNEQFF. The CDR3 DNA reads as TGCGCCAGCAGCCACCCGGGAAGCTCCTACAATGAGCAGTTCTTC.

This clonotype has more than one count but fewer than ten. The rearrangement joins TRBV6-5 to TRBJ2-5; weak D call: TRBD2 (6 bases). This CDR3 has 15 residues. Germline V gene sequence: CDR1 MNHEY, CDR2 SVGAGI. Trimming cost V 6 bases and J 4 bases, with 18 bases left between them. The CDR3 DNA is TGTGCCAGCAGCCGCAGTGGGCGGGGCGGAGAGACCCAGTACTTC. This gives the protein CASSRSGRGGETQYF.

The rearrangement links TRBV27 to TRBJ2-3, with 10 bases that match TRBD1. Germline V gene lookup returns CDR1 MNHEY and CDR2 SMNVEV (reference sequence). The length of the CDR3 is 14 residues. CDR3 protein: CAKGQGRGTDTQYF. The CDR3 nucleotides are TGTGCAAAGGGACAGGGGAGAGGCACAGATACGCAGTATTTT.

Here the CDR3 reads CASSLDRTSGSEQFF. The CDR3 DNA sequence: TGTGCCAGCAGCTTAGATCGGACTAGCGGGAGTGAGCAGTTCTTC. The gene calls are TRBV11-3 and TRBJ2-1; 13 positions match TRBD2. Trimming cost V 0 bases and J 9 bases; bases outside gene matches: 2. The CDR3 extends over 15 amino acids. Germline V CDR1 and CDR2: SGHNT, YENEEA.